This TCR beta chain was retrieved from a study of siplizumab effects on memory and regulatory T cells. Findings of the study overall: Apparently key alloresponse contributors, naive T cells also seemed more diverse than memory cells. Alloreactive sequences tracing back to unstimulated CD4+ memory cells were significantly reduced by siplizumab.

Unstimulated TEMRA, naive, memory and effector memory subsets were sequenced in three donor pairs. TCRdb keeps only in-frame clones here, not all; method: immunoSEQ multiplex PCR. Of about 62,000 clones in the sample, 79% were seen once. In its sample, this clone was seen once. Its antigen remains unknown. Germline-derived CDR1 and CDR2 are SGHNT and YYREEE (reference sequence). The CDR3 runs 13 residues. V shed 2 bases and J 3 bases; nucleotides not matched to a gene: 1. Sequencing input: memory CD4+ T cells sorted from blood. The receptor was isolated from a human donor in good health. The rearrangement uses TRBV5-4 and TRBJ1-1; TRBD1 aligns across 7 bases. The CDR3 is CASSFTGDTEAFF. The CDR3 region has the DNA TGTGCCAGCAGCTTCACAGGGGACACTGAAGCTTTCTTT.